This T cell receptor beta chain was obtained from a study of tumor-infiltrating lymphocytes in localized non-small cell lung cancer. About the research overall: Some samples were collected after neoadjuvant chemotherapy; smokers, never-smokers and several histologies were included.

Generated by immunoSEQ multiplex PCR, the TCRdb table keeps only in-frame clones and is missing some. The data contain tens of thousands of clones, roughly 88% of them singletons. This clone has a single count. The receptor was derived from a human donor with non-small cell lung cancer. The specimen was lung tumor tissue.

The CDR3 reads CSARDRVGEQYF. Here the CDR3 DNA reads TGCAGCGCCCGGGACAGGGTCGGCGAGCAGTACTTC. The chain employs TRBV29-1 and TRBJ2-7; TRBD1 aligns across 9 bases. This CDR3 spans 12 amino acids. The germline V gene has CDR1 SQVTM and CDR2 ANQGSEA. J was trimmed by 6 bases and V by 7 bases; bases with no gene match: 7.